Each of the 25 T cell receptor beta chains below was sequenced from the same sample in a study of blood T cell repertoires in COVID-19. Only in-frame clones appear in the TCRdb table, and some are missing; sequencing was by immunoSEQ multiplex PCR. Of approximately 54,000 clones listed, 90% are singletons. Sequenced input: peripheral blood. These receptors all come from a woman aged 40 to 49 with active COVID-19.

This chain connects TRBV7-2 to TRBJ2-2, with 7 bases identical to TRBD1. CDR3 length equals 16 residues. The V and J ends lost 10 bases and 2 bases, in that order; junction bases with no gene match: 13. Germline loops: CDR1 SGHTA, CDR2 FQGNSA. The CDR3 is CATLPSGTANTGELFF. DNA of the CDR3: TGTGCCACCCTGCCTTCCGGGACAGCCAACACCGGGGAGCTGTTTTTT.

The chain couples TRBV10-1 to TRBJ2-7; 7 nucleotides match TRBD1. V lost 8 bases and J lost 1; bases outside the gene matches: 11. CDR1 and CDR2 (germline): WNHNN, SYGVQD (reference sequence). The CDR3 totals 15 residues. In DNA, the CDR3 is TGCGCCAGCTTAGAAAGACAGGGTCTTTCCTACGAGCAGTACTTC. It encodes CASLERQGLSYEQYF.

The V and J genes are TRBV3-1 (or the pseudogene TRBV3-2) and TRBJ2-7; 7 bases map to TRBD1. J was trimmed by 10 bases and V by 5 bases; bases with no gene match: 8. The CDR3 has 12 amino acids. CDR1 and CDR2 from the germline V gene are LGHDT and YNNKEL (reference sequence). In DNA form, the CDR3 reads TGTGCCAGCAGCGACTCCAGGGGGAACCAGTACTTC. Translating it yields CASSDSRGNQYF.

This clone occurred a few times. This chain joins TRBV5-1 and TRBJ2-3; 8 nucleotides line up with TRBD2. V shed 7 bases and J 6 bases; nucleotides not matched to a gene: 10. Per germline, CDR1 SGHRS and CDR2 YFSETQ. This CDR3 has 14 residues. The CDR3 nucleotides are TGCGCCAGCGGTACGGGCGGGGGGCATGATACGCAGTATTTT. The encoded protein is CASGTGGGHDTQYF.

This clone appeared a few times. Germline is not matched at one junction end, which may reflect a read error. The chain employs TRBV7-7 and TRBJ2-3; TRBD1 agrees at 10 bases. The CDR3 runs to 15 residues. Germline CDR1 is SSHAT and CDR2 is FNYEAQ (reference sequence). The DNA of the CDR3 is TGTGCTAGCAGCCCCGGGACAGGGGGCACAGATACGCAGTATTTT. It is translated as CASSPGTGGTDTQYF.

Only one count was recorded for this clone. This chain links TRBV18 with TRBJ2-2; possible D gene TRBD1, 5 bases. Germline CDR1 and CDR2: KGHSH and LQKENI. Trimming removed 4 bases from V and 4 bases from J, with 13 bases in between. The CDR3 contains 15 residues. The CDR3 reads CASSLQGRTTGELFF. The CDR3 nucleotides read TGTGCCAGCTCACTCCAGGGTCGTACCACCGGGGAGCTGTTTTTT.

V and J are TRBV7-8 and TRBJ2-7; 8 positions agree with TRBD1. Germline lookup yields CDR1 SGHVS and CDR2 FQNEAQ. The CDR3 covers 13 residues. The ends lost 3 bases at V and 5 bases at J; junction bases unmatched: 3. The CDR3 DNA is TGTGCCAGCAGCTTGGACAGGGTCAACGAGCAGTACTTC. Protein product: CASSLDRVNEQYF.

The chain recombines TRBV9 with TRBJ1-2; no firm D call. Germline values: CDR1 SGDLS, CDR2 YYNGEE. The CDR3 contains 14 residues. V lost 4 bases, J lost 6 bases, and 16 bases lay in between. In DNA, the CDR3 is TGTGCCAGCAGCCTCGCAGGAGGAAGTAATGGCTACACCTTC. Its protein is CASSLAGGSNGYTF.

This clone was picked up a small number of times. The V call is TRBV5-4, the J call TRBJ1-5; D call uncertain. Trimming took off 6 bases at V and 4 bases at J, with 17 bases between the two ends. This CDR3 contains 15 residues. The germline V gene has CDR1 SGHNT and CDR2 YYREEE (reference sequence). Here the CDR3 reads CASKDNPASNQPQHF. For the CDR3, the DNA is TGTGCCAGCAAAGACAACCCGGCCTCTAATCAGCCCCAGCATTTT.

The gene calls are TRBV5-1 and TRBJ1-2; D might be TRBD1 (6 bases). The CDR3 totals 15 residues. V gave up 5 bases and J gave up 1 base, with 15 bases separating them. Germline V gene lookup returns CDR1 SGHRS and CDR2 YFSETQ. CDR3 bases: TGCGCCAGCAGGAGAGGGACACAAGATAACTATGGCTACACCTTC. Translated, it gives CASRRGTQDNYGYTF. The full variable domain, completed using reference TRBV5-1 and TRBJ1-2, is KAGVTQTPRYLIKTRGQQVTLSCSPISGHRSVSWYQQTPGQGLQFLFEYFSETQRNKGNFPGRFSGRQFSNSRSEMNVSTLELGDSALYLCASRRGTQDNYGYTFGSGTRLTVV.

V usage is TRBV14 and J usage is TRBJ2-1; TRBD2 agrees at 7 bases. This CDR3 spans 16 amino acids. Germline CDR1 is SGHDN and CDR2 is FVKESK. V was clipped by 2 bases and J by 6 bases; unmatched bases: 10. CDR3 sequence (DNA): TGTGCCAGCAGCCAATGGGGAGGGTTATTACGCAATGAGCAGTTCTTC. As protein: CASSQWGGLLRNEQFF.

The V call is TRBV5-1, the J call TRBJ2-2, with 8 bases matching TRBD1. The CDR3 totals 15 residues. CDR1 is SGHRS, CDR2 YFSETQ, per germline. Trimming cost V 0 bases and J 4 bases; bases outside gene matches: 2. The CDR3 DNA reads as TGCGCCAGCAGCTTGGAACAGGGGGGCACCGGGGAGCTGTTTTTT. It specifies CASSLEQGGTGELFF.

The J gene is TRBJ2-2, the V gene TRBV11-1; 7 nucleotides agree with TRBD2. V lost 5 bases to trimming and J lost 7 bases; unmatched junction nucleotides: 7. Per the germline V gene, CDR1 is SGHAT and CDR2 is FQDESV (reference sequence). There are 14 residues in the CDR3. CDR3 amino acids: CASSPGLFIGELFF. CDR3 nucleotide sequence: TGTGCCAGCAGCCCGGGACTATTTATCGGGGAGCTGTTTTTT.

The chain uses TRBV19 and TRBJ2-7; 8 nucleotides match TRBD2. Germline values: CDR1 LNHDA, CDR2 SQIVND (reference sequence). This CDR3 spans 14 amino acids. Trimming removed 2 bases from V and 7 bases from J; junction bases left unmatched: 7. The CDR3 DNA reads TGTGCCAGTAGTATACAGCGGGGGAGAGGGGAGCAGTACTTC. Residues: CASSIQRGRGEQYF. Full variable domain (remainder filled in from reference TRBV19 and TRBJ2-7): DGGITQSPKYLFRKEGQNVTLSCEQNLNHDAMYWYRQDPGQGLRLIYYSQIVNDFQKGDIAEGYSVSREKKESFPLTVTSAQKNPTAFYLCASSIQRGRGEQYFGPGTRLTVT.

The rearrangement joins TRBV27 to TRBJ1-5; possibly TRBD1 for D (5 bases). The length of the CDR3 is 16 residues. The V gene lost 5 bases and the J gene lost 0 bases, with 14 bases spanning the gap. Germline values: CDR1 MNHEY, CDR2 SMNVEV (reference sequence). DNA for the CDR3: TGTGCCAGCAGTGCCACTACAGGTAATAGCAATCAGCCCCAGCATTTT. Translating gives CASSATTGNSNQPQHF.

This clone was counted only a few times. The V and J genes are TRBV20-1 and TRBJ2-1; possible D gene TRBD2, 6 bases. With 3 bases removed from V and 6 bases from J, the gap between germline ends came to 12 bases. Germline V gene sequence: CDR1 DFQATT, CDR2 SNEGSKA (reference sequence). The CDR3 runs 13 residues. The CDR3 nucleotides are TGCAGTGCTAGTACGGGGGTTCTCAATGAGCAGTTCTTC. Translated: CSASTGVLNEQFF.

This chain uses TRBV2 with TRBJ1-5, with 7 nucleotides matching TRBD1. This CDR3 has 14 amino acids. Per the germline V gene, CDR1 is SNHLY and CDR2 is FYNNEI. After removal of 6 bases from V and 9 bases from J, the junction contained 11 bases not matched to a gene. This CDR3 reads CASSRDSGFRPQHF. The DNA of the CDR3 is TGTGCCAGCAGCCGGGACAGCGGGTTTCGGCCCCAGCATTTT.

The chain couples TRBV9 to TRBJ2-5; TRBD1 matches at 9 bases. CDR1 and CDR2 (germline): SGDLS, YYNGEE. This CDR3 region has 14 residues. J lost 5 bases, V lost 3 bases, and 5 bases had no gene match. The chain's CDR3 is CASSATGGGETQYF. DNA for the CDR3: TGTGCCAGCAGCGCAACAGGGGGCGGTGAGACCCAGTACTTC.

J is TRBJ2-4 and V is TRBV7-9, with 10 bases lining up with TRBD2. This CDR3 region has 18 residues. Germline assignment: CDR1 SEHNR and CDR2 FQNEAQ (reference sequence). After removal of 3 bases from V and 2 bases from J, the junction contained 10 bases not matched to a gene. For the CDR3, the DNA is TGTGCCAGCAGCTTGGCCAGCGGGGGGGCTCTCCCCAAAAACATTCAGTACTTC. Translated, it gives CASSLASGGALPKNIQYF.

This rearrangement joins TRBV9 to TRBJ2-2, with 7 bases aligning to TRBD1. CDR1 is SGDLS and CDR2 is YYNGEE in the germline V gene. The CDR3 loop spans 16 amino acids. V dropped 4 bases and J dropped 4; count of bases not matched to a gene: 10. CDR3 sequence (DNA): TGTGCCAGCAGCTCCTCGACAGGGACGATCACCGGGGAGCTGTTTTTT. This translates into CASSSSTGTITGELFF.

The rearrangement joins TRBV19 to TRBJ2-2, with 11 bases aligning to TRBD1. The length of the CDR3 is 18 residues. Germline-derived CDR1 and CDR2 are LNHDA and SQIVND (reference sequence). The ends lost 4 bases at V and 1 base at J; junction bases unmatched: 8. The CDR3 region has the DNA TGTGCCAGTAGTACCCGGACAGGGGGCGTGGGGAACACCGGGGAGCTGTTTTTT. The encoded protein is CASSTRTGGVGNTGELFF. Together with reference TRBV19 and TRBJ2-2, the CDR3 gives the full variable domain: DGGITQSPKYLFRKEGQNVTLSCEQNLNHDAMYWYRQDPGQGLRLIYYSQIVNDFQKGDIAEGYSVSREKKESFPLTVTSAQKNPTAFYLCASSTRTGGVGNTGELFFGEGSRLTVL.

V is TRBV6-5 and J is TRBJ1-2; tentative D call: TRBD1 (6 bases). The CDR3 runs to 15 residues. V was shortened by 8 bases and J by 2 bases, with 18 bases between the two germline ends. Germline V CDR1 and CDR2: MNHEY, SVGAGI. The CDR3 sequence is CASVGGDGGNYGYTF. The CDR3 DNA sequence: TGTGCCAGCGTAGGGGGGGACGGAGGGAACTATGGCTACACCTTC.

This clone was counted a single time. This chain connects TRBV5-4 to TRBJ2-1; TRBD2 matches at 10 bases. This CDR3 comprises 15 residues. The V gene end was trimmed by 5 bases and the J gene end by 4 bases; junction bases not matched to a gene: 6. Per germline, CDR1 SGHNT and CDR2 YYREEE (reference sequence). In DNA, the CDR3 is TGTGCCAGCAGTAAAAGCGGGGGGGTTTACAATGAGCAGTTCTTC. This sequence encodes CASSKSGGVYNEQFF.

The J gene is TRBJ1-1, the V gene TRBV19; D gene unclear. There are 15 residues in the CDR3. Per germline, CDR1 LNHDA and CDR2 SQIVND (reference sequence). The V gene lost 6 bases and the J gene lost 1 base, with 15 bases spanning the gap. CDR3 sequence: CASRLGDSSNTEAFF. The CDR3 DNA sequence: TGTGCCAGTAGGTTGGGTGACTCTTCGAACACTGAAGCTTTCTTT.

The chain combines TRBV11-3 with TRBJ1-1; D ambiguous. Germline lookup yields CDR1 SGHNT and CDR2 YENEEA. The CDR3 totals 15 residues. Trimming took off 0 bases at V and 4 bases at J, with 12 bases between the two ends. The CDR3 coding sequence is TGTGCCAGCAGCTTAGACGGGATAAGGAGCACTGAAGCTTTCTTT. This gives the protein CASSLDGIRSTEAFF.